Following are 9 T cell receptor beta chains from one sample sequenced in a study of T cells in women clearing cervical HPV infection. Method: immunoSEQ multiplex PCR; TCRdb's copy keeps in-frame clones and lacks some. The sample has approximately 34,000 clones. Sequenced sample: blood buffy coat. These receptors were taken from a woman between 18 and 70 years old with a cervical HPV16 infection that either progressed to CIN3+ or cleared (not recorded which).

Turning to this clone: The read halts 3 residues ahead of the CDR3 end, with the missing end drawn from the germline J gene. This rearrangement joins TRBV29-1 to TRBJ1-3; unclear D gene. The CDR3 is 13 residues long. Germline V gives CDR1 SQVTM, CDR2 ANQGSEA. Trimming took off 5 bases at V and 0 bases at J, with 8 bases between the two ends. The sequenced part of the CDR3 DNA is TGCAGCGTTACTCCTGACTCTGGAAACACC. It is translated as CSVTPDSGNT. The full-length CDR3 reads as CSVTPDSGNTIYF.

On this clone itself: The sequenced fragment ends 3 residues before the CDR3 boundary, so the rest is inferred from the germline J gene. The V call is TRBV18, the J call TRBJ2-1; D might be TRBD2 (6 bases). Germline-derived CDR1 and CDR2 are KGHSH and LQKENI. V was shortened by 3 bases and J by 3 bases, with 15 bases between the two germline ends. This CDR3 is 16 amino acids long. The chain's CDR3 is CASSPGLLQGYNEQFF. The part of the CDR3 DNA that was read is TGTGCCAGCTCACCGGGACTGCTTCAAGGCTACAATGAG.

In regard to this clone: From the germline J gene comes the end of the CDR3, since the read stops 3 residues before it. V usage is TRBV6-2 or TRBV6-3 and J usage is TRBJ1-1; 8 bases map to TRBD1. The germline V gene has CDR1 MNHEY and CDR2 SVGEGT. This CDR3 is built from 15 residues. The junction had 7 bases not matched to a gene; V was cut back by 2 bases and J by 5 bases. The CDR3 sequence: CASSYAGGQGTEAFF. Incomplete CDR3 DNA: TGTGCCAGCAGTTACGCAGGGGGCCAGGGGACTGAA.

As for this clone: The CDR3 end is not reached by the read, which stops 3 residues before it; the germline J gene fills it in. The chain couples TRBV6-1 to TRBJ2-3; 10 nucleotides line up with TRBD1. Germline V gene data show CDR1 as MNHNS and CDR2 as SASEGT. CDR3 length: 17 residues. CDR3 sequence: CASSEPGQGGSNQPQYF. The CDR3 DNA, read in part, is TGTGCCAGCAGTGAACCCGGACAGGGGGGCTCAAATCAGCCG.

As concerns this clone: The read ends 3 residues shy of where the CDR3 ends; the end is completed using the germline J gene. The V and J genes are TRBV2 and TRBJ2-7; D not resolved. V lost 1 base and J lost 4, with 14 bases in between. The germline V gene has CDR1 SNHLY and CDR2 FYNNEI. This CDR3 region has 15 residues. The CDR3 loop reads CASSEEWAHGYEQYF. The covered CDR3 bases are TGTGCCAGCAGTGAAGAATGGGCCCATGGTTACGAG. Combining the CDR3 with reference TRBV2 and TRBJ2-7 gives the whole variable domain EPEVTQTPSHQVTQMGQEVILRCVPISNHLYFYWYRQILGQKVEFLVSFYNNEISEKSEIFDDQFSVERPDGSNFTLKIRSTKLEDSAMYFCASSEEWAHGYEQYFGPGTRLTVT.

As concerns this clone: The read terminates 3 residues before the CDR3 end, so the remaining end is supplied by the germline J gene. The rearrangement uses TRBV20-1 and TRBJ1-5; D remains unclear. This CDR3 region has 14 residues. Trimming removed 3 bases at V and 0 bases at J, with 9 bases between. Per the germline V gene, CDR1 is DFQATT and CDR2 is SNEGSKA (reference sequence). The sequenced part of the CDR3 DNA is TGCAGTGCTAGTACAGACCATAGCAATCAGCCC. Translated, it gives CSASTDHSNQP. The CDR3 reads in full as CSASTDHSNQPQHF.

Concerning this clone: The sequenced fragment ends 3 residues before the CDR3 boundary, so the rest is inferred from the germline J gene. The chain employs TRBV12-5 and TRBJ1-1; D is possibly TRBD1 (5 bases). This CDR3 is built from 14 residues. V gave up 3 bases and J gave up 4 bases, with 12 bases separating them. CDR1 LGHNT and CDR2 FRNRAP come from the germline V gene. The CDR3: CASGFAGTATEAFF. The covered CDR3 bases are TGTGCTAGTGGTTTTGCGGGGACCGCCACTGAA.

Concerning this clone: The CDR3 extends 3 residues past the end of the read, so its final part is completed from the germline J gene. The chain carries TRBV7-9 and TRBJ2-3; the match to TRBD2 covers 7 bases. CDR1 and CDR2 (germline): SEHNR, FQNEAQ (reference sequence). This CDR3 region has 14 residues. The ends lost 0 bases at V and 8 bases at J; junction bases unmatched: 5. CDR3: CASSLASGGGTQYF. The DNA read from the CDR3 is TGTGCCAGCAGCTTAGCCTCTGGGGGGGGTACG.

With respect to this clone: The CDR3 end falls 3 residues outside the read, so it is completed with the germline J gene. This chain links TRBV29-1 with TRBJ2-3; 11 nucleotides line up with TRBD1. Germline V lookup: CDR1 SQVTM, CDR2 ANQGSEA. This CDR3 has 15 amino acids. The CDR3 loop reads CSVGQGAKHFETQYF. The CDR3 DNA, read in part, is TGCAGCGTAGGACAGGGGGCTAAACATTTTGAGACG.